The present entry profiles one T cell receptor (beta chain) with its context. The antigen is undetermined. The entry originates in a study of blood T cells in healthy people across ages. Study outcomes and limitations: Whereas aged donors had fewer naive CD4+ cells, long-lived donors had more of them and higher diversity.

A J-beta primer mix and a sample-barcoded 5' primer were used in a second PCR of about 6 to 12 cycles. CDR3-containing paired-end reads numbered at least 2.5 million in each sample. Via MiXCR, TCRdb re-called the 5' RACE reads, giving one row per CDR3 protein. The sample lists some 640,000 distinct CDR3 sequences; 25% to 30% were seen once. The CDR3 length is 13 residues. Trimming removed 4 bases at V and 6 bases at J, with 16 bases between. Per germline, CDR1 DFQATT and CDR2 SNEGSKA (reference sequence). V is TRBV20-1 and J is TRBJ2-7; no clear D gene. Sequenced material: blood. This TCR was sampled from an elderly woman in good health. The CDR3 DNA reads as TGCAGTGCTACTTGGGCCTTATCGGGCGAGCAGTACTTC. This sequence encodes CSATWALSGEQYF.